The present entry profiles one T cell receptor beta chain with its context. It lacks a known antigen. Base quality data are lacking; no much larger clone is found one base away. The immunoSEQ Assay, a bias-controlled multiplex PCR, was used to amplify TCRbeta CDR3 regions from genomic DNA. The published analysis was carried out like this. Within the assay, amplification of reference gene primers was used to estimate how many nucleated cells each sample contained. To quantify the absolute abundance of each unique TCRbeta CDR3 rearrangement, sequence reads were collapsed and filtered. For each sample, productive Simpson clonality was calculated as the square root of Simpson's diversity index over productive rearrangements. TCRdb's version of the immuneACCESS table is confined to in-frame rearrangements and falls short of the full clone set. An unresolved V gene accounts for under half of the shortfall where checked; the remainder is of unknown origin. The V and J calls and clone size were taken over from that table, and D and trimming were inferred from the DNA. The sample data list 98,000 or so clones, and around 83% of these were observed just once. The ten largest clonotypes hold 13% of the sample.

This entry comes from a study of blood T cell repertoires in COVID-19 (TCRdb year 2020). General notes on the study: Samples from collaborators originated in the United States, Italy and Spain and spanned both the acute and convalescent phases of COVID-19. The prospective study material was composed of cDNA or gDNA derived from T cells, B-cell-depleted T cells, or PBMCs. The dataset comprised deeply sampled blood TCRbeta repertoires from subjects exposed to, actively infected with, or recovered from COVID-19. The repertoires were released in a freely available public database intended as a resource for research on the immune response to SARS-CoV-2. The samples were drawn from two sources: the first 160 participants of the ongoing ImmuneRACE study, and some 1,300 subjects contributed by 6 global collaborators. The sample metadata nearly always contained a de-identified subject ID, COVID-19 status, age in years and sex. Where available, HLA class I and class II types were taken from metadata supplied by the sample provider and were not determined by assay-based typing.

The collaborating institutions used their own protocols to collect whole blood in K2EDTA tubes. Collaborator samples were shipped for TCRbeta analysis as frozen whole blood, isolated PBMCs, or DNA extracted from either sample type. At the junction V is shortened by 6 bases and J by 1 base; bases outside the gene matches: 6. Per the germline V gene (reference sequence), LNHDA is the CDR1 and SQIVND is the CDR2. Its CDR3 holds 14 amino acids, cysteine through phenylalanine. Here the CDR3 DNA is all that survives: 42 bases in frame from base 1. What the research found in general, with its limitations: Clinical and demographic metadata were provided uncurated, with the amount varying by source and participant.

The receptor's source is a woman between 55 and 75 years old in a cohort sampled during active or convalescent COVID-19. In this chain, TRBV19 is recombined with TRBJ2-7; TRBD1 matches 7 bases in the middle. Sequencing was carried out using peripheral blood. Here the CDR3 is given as CASRRRGQSYEQYF. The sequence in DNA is TGTGCCAGTAGACGCAGGGGACAGTCCTACGAGCAGTACTTC.